The TCR beta chain described here comes from a study of chemoradiotherapy in HPV16-positive cancers (dated by TCRdb to between 2022 and 2023). Looking at the study overall: Candidate HPV-specific T-cell clones and common TCR motifs were defined by functional T-cell assays performed on cells from two HPV16-positive patients. The study asked whether T-cell immunity against the HPV oncoproteins E6 and E7 changes during chemoradiotherapy and whether it affects survival. The candidate HPV-specific TCRs and motifs were then tracked in TCR repertoires from more than 85 patients with HPV-related cancers. The study at large found these results: The functional definition of HPV-specific T cells was derived from only two HPV16-positive patients, and the survival association was reported for HPV16-positive patients. Expansion of candidate HPV-specific clones and E7-related TCR motifs was observed in the tumor microenvironment during treatment, whereas no such expansion was observed for non-HPV-specific T cells. In HPV16-positive patients, expansion of HPV-responsive T cells during chemoradiotherapy was found to be associated with improved recurrence-free survival.

From its cysteine to its phenylalanine, the CDR3 spans 15 amino acids. Only the CDR3 region is kept as DNA, spanning 45 bases read in frame from base 1. Looking up the germline V gene yields CDR1 SGHRS and CDR2 YFSETQ. V is cut by 0 bases and J by 1 base, and the space between the germline ends is 5 bases. Worth noting for this clone: Its binding antigen is unknown. One base away there is no much larger clone; base qualities are not given.

Repertoires were sampled multiple times during chemoradiotherapy, which allowed clonal expansion in the tumor microenvironment to be followed. To prepare the library, the immunoSEQ multiplex PCR assay was applied. TCRdb mirrors the immuneACCESS table, restricted to in-frame sequences. Some clones are absent from its copies; in checked studies, under half trace to an unresolved V gene, and the reason for the others is unknown. In all, the sample holds about 4,900 clones, and about 96% of those were seen once. The ten biggest clones cover approximately 3.4% of the sample. This receptor was taken from a human donor with HPV-associated anogenital cancer. This specimen was tumor tissue, taken from a patient who underwent chemoradiotherapy. Here the chain combines TRBV5-1 and TRBJ2-6; TRBD1 could be the D gene, as 5 bases match. In nucleotide form, the sequence is TGCGCCAGCAGCTTGGCAGGGTCTGGGGCCAACGTCCTGACTTTC. The resulting protein is CASSLAGSGANVLTF.